This entry describes one TCR beta chain. The antigen is unknown. This sample is drawn from a study of T cell responses to AZD1222 COVID-19 vaccine. The wider study: Researchers grouped second doses given at about 4 or about 12 weeks into one pool. Study-wide points: No repertoire was sampled before or during the peak T cell response, only after it. A mostly white British donor set with more females was recruited, and clonal diversity was possibly underestimated. An increase in Spike-specific TCR breadth and depth was observed after two AZD1222 doses.

The data were produced by immunoSEQ multiplex PCR, yet TCRdb's version contains in-frame clones alone and is incomplete. This table has 130,000 to 150,000 clones, approximately 90% appearing once. CDR3 length equals 17 residues. Germline V gene data show CDR1 as SGHVS and CDR2 as FNYEAQ. The V and J ends lost 5 bases and 2 bases respectively, with 21 bases between them. The specimen was peripheral blood, collected on day 0 of AZD1222 vaccination. This sequence was found in an adult in good health. The gene calls are TRBV7-6 and TRBJ1-1, with D perhaps TRBD1 (6 bases). CDR3 sequence reads: CASSPQDSTAYNTEAFF. The CDR3 DNA reads as TGTGCCAGCAGCCCACAGGACAGTACGGCATACAACACTGAAGCTTTCTTT.